The 24 T cell receptor beta chains presented below share a single source sample, sequenced in a study of blood T cells in healthy people across ages. Together with a sample-barcoded 5' primer, a J-beta primer mix was included in a second PCR lasting about 7 to 11 cycles. TCRdb reprocessed the 5' RACE reads with MiXCR, giving one entry per CDR3 protein. The data show about 670,000 distinct CDR3 sequences, roughly half seen once. The sequencing sample was made of blood. The receptors originated from an elderly woman in good health.

The chain recombines TRBV4-3 with TRBJ2-7; a weak D match, TRBD2 (6 bases). Per the germline V gene, CDR1 is LGHNA and CDR2 is YSLEER. Trimming stripped 3 bases from V and 1 base from J, with 10 bases between. CDR3 size: 14 residues. The CDR3 DNA is TGCGCCAGCAGCCAGGGACTCCAGTCCTACGAGCAGTACTTC. Its translation is CASSQGLQSYEQYF.

This rearrangement joins TRBV20-1 to TRBJ2-3; TRBD1 matches at 8 bases. V was pared by 4 bases and J by 9 bases, with 6 bases of the junction left unmatched. Germline values: CDR1 DFQATT, CDR2 SNEGSKA (reference sequence). This CDR3 has 12 amino acids. CDR3 coding DNA: TGCAGTGCTATCTACAGGGGGAGCACGCAGTATTTT. It translates to CSAIYRGSTQYF.

This chain connects TRBV12-3 or TRBV12-4 to TRBJ2-2; 13 bases fit TRBD2. The CDR3 spans 16 residues. The ends lost 3 bases at V and 5 bases at J; junction bases unmatched: 3. The CDR3 DNA follows: TGTGCCAGCAGTTTCCGACTAGCGGGGGGTACCGGGGAGCTGTTTTTT. It yields the protein CASSFRLAGGTGELFF.

The rearrangement links TRBV3-1 to TRBJ1-5; D unclear. Germline loops: CDR1 LGHDT, CDR2 YNNKEL (reference sequence). V was clipped by 1 base and J by 0 bases, with 7 bases between them. The CDR3 is 15 residues long. The CDR3 DNA reads TGTGCCAGCAGCCAAGCGGCGGGTAGCAATCAGCCCCAGCATTTT. Its protein is CASSQAAGSNQPQHF.

V is TRBV7-2 and J is TRBJ2-3, with TRBD2 as a possible D gene (6 bases). V was shortened by 5 bases and J by 5 bases, with 20 bases between the two germline ends. This CDR3 contains 16 residues. Germline V gene sequence: CDR1 SGHTA, CDR2 FQGNSA. Here the CDR3 DNA reads TGTGCCAGCAGCCCGCTAGACTGGGGAGGAGGAGATACGCAGTATTTT. Its translation is CASSPLDWGGGDTQYF.

Worth noting for this clonotype: It may be a read error: a sequence one base away is much more abundant. The J gene is TRBJ2-3, the V gene TRBV7-2; D is undetermined. V dropped 3 bases and J dropped 8 bases, with 15 bases sitting between them. CDR3 length: 14 residues. Germline V gene data show CDR1 as SGHTA and CDR2 as FQGNSA. CDR3 in DNA: TGTGCCAGCAGCTTGGCCTTCGCCCGGGCTACGCAGTATTTT. Its translation: CASSLAFARATQYF.

V is TRBV29-1 and J is TRBJ1-4; D is ambiguous. This CDR3 spans 14 amino acids. The V gene's germline CDR1 is SQVTM and CDR2 ANQGSEA. V gave up 7 bases and J gave up 0 bases, with 12 bases separating them. CDR3 in DNA: TGCAGCGCAGGCCACGCCTCAACTAATGAAAAACTGTTTTTT. Translation: CSAGHASTNEKLFF.

This rearrangement joins TRBV15 to TRBJ1-5; 9 bases map to TRBD1. CDR3 length equals 19 residues. Germline V gene data show CDR1 as LNHNV and CDR2 as YYDKDF (reference sequence). Trimming took 5 bases from V and 0 from J; bases not matched to a gene: 14. Here the CDR3 reads CATSPWDRDRDHSNQPQHF. CDR3 bases: TGTGCCACCAGCCCCTGGGACCGGGACAGGGATCATAGCAATCAGCCCCAGCATTTT.

The CDR3 loop is CASSPLGPGAYEQYF. CDR3 DNA sequence: TGTGCCAGCAGCCCCTTAGGTCCGGGGGCTTACGAGCAGTACTTC. The chain is built from TRBV28 and TRBJ2-4; D tentatively reads TRBD1 or TRBD2 (6 bases each). The J call may be mistaken, given a closer DNA end match to TRBJ2-7. CDR3 length: 15 amino acids. Germline assignment: CDR1 MDHEN and CDR2 SYDVKM.

The chain is built from TRBV14 and TRBJ2-1; TRBD1 matches at 7 bases. The trim removed 3 bases at V and 7 bases at J, leaving 9 bases unmatched. The CDR3 is made up of 15 amino acids. Germline CDR1 reads SGHDN; CDR2 reads FVKESK. The CDR3 DNA reads TGTGCCAGCAGCCAGTACAGGGGTCTTAAGAATGAGCAGTTCTTC. This sequence encodes CASSQYRGLKNEQFF.

The chain has TRBV11-2 and TRBJ2-7; TRBD1 agrees at 7 bases. The CDR3 loop spans 14 amino acids. With 5 bases clipped from V and 3 bases from J, the junction kept 7 bases outside the gene matches. Per germline, CDR1 SGHAT and CDR2 FQNNGV. CDR3 coding DNA: TGTGCCAGCAGCCTTAACAGGGGACGCTACGAGCAGTACTTC. Translation: CASSLNRGRYEQYF.

In its sample, this clonotype was seen many times. CDR3: CASSQVSAPGNEQFF. The CDR3 DNA sequence: TGCGCCAGCAGCCAGGTTAGCGCCCCTGGCAATGAGCAGTTCTTC. This rearrangement joins TRBV4-1 to TRBJ2-1, with D tentatively TRBD2 (5 bases). Trimming cost V 3 bases and J 6 bases, with 15 bases left between them. CDR3 size: 15 residues. CDR1 and CDR2 from the germline V gene are MGHRA and YSYEKL.

This clonotype has a single count. V gene TRBV4-1 combines with J gene TRBJ2-5, with 9 nucleotides matching TRBD2. V was pared by 0 bases and J by 1 base, with 9 bases of the junction left unmatched. This CDR3 has 18 residues. Germline-derived CDR1 and CDR2 are MGHRA and YSYEKL. The CDR3: CASSQDRHASGTQETQYF. DNA of the CDR3: TGCGCCAGCAGCCAAGATCGCCACGCTAGCGGGACCCAAGAGACCCAGTACTTC.

The J gene is TRBJ2-4, the V gene TRBV29-1; TRBD1 aligns across 9 bases. The J call may be in error: the DNA end matches TRBJ2-5 better. This CDR3 comprises 15 residues. The germline CDR1 and CDR2 sequences are SQVTM and ANQGSEA. The CDR3 nucleotides are TGCAGCGTTGGTTTATGGACAGGGGTTCTGGAGACCCAGTACTTC. Protein product: CSVGLWTGVLETQYF.

V usage is TRBV4-3 and J usage is TRBJ1-2; 11 bases are a match to TRBD1. V was pared by 0 bases and J by 8 bases, with 8 bases of the junction left unmatched. The germline gives CDR1 LGHNA, CDR2 YSLEER. This CDR3 spans 16 amino acids. The CDR3 loop is CASSQDRGQGALGYTF. As DNA, the CDR3 is TGCGCCAGCAGCCAAGATAGAGGACAGGGGGCTTTGGGCTACACCTTC.

This clonotype was counted many times. V usage is TRBV12-3 or TRBV12-4 and J usage is TRBJ2-1; D is uncertain. The CDR3 loop spans 16 amino acids. V dropped 5 bases and J dropped 6 bases, with 20 bases sitting between them. In DNA, the CDR3 is TGTGCCAGCAGTGATCGTAGCCTCTTACTACCCAATGAGCAGTTCTTC. This gives the protein CASSDRSLLLPNEQFF.

In this sample, this clonotype turned up a few times. The chain carries TRBV12-3 or TRBV12-4 and TRBJ2-2; D perhaps matches TRBD1 (5 bases). Trimming left V 6 bases short and J 3 bases short, with 5 bases between. This CDR3 has 12 amino acids. The CDR3 coding sequence is TGTGCCAGCAGACAGGACACCGGGGAGCTGTTTTTT. Amino acids: CASRQDTGELFF.

On this clonotype itself: Being one base from a much bigger clone, this may be a read error. The chain combines TRBV5-1 with TRBJ2-1, with TRBD2 identical over 14 bases. CDR3 size: 18 residues. In germline, CDR1 is SGHRS, CDR2 YFSETQ. V dropped 0 bases and J dropped 6; count of bases not matched to a gene: 8. The CDR3 DNA sequence: TGCGCCAGCAGCTTGGGAGGGACTAGCGGGAGTAGCCCCAATGAGCAGTTCTTC. It is translated as CASSLGGTSGSSPNEQFF.

This clonotype was found once. J is TRBJ1-4 and V is TRBV14; D ambiguous. V was cut by 2 bases and J by 7 bases, with 14 bases left in between. The CDR3 covers 15 residues. Germline V lookup: CDR1 SGHDN, CDR2 FVKESK. CDR3 DNA sequence: TGTGCCAGCAGCCAAATCAGAGGAAGCGGTGAAAAACTGTTTTTT. Encoded protein: CASSQIRGSGEKLFF. The full variable domain, rest sourced from reference TRBV14 and TRBJ1-4, is EAGVTQFPSHSVIEKGQTVTLRCDPISGHDNLYWYRRVMGKEIKFLLHFVKESKQDESGMPNNRFLAERTGGTYSTLKVQPAELEDSGVYFCASSQIRGSGEKLFFGSGTQLSVL.

This chain connects TRBV20-1 to TRBJ2-6; 8 bases are a match to TRBD1. The CDR3 length is 15 residues. V was pared by 7 bases and J by 3 bases, with 8 bases of the junction left unmatched. The germline gives CDR1 DFQATT, CDR2 SNEGSKA (reference sequence). CDR3 loop: CSVWQGAGGANVLTF. DNA of the CDR3: TGCAGTGTATGGCAGGGGGCGGGTGGGGCCAACGTCCTGACTTTC.

This clonotype was observed at least ten times. This chain links TRBV6-5 with TRBJ1-2; 8 bases fit TRBD1. CDR1 and CDR2 (germline): MNHEY, SVGAGI. The CDR3 consists of 15 residues. With V trimmed by 7 bases and J by 3 bases, 10 bases remained unmatched. CDR3 loop: CASTQGARQHYGYTF. The CDR3 bases are TGTGCCAGCACGCAGGGGGCGCGTCAGCACTATGGCTACACCTTC.

This clonotype occurred many times. The rearrangement joins TRBV20-1 to TRBJ2-7; TRBD1 matches 9 bases. Germline V gene data show CDR1 as DFQATT and CDR2 as SNEGSKA (reference sequence). J gave up 2 bases and V 3 bases, and 5 bases lay outside the gene matches. This CDR3 is built from 14 residues. This CDR3 reads CSASRQGGTYEQYF. The CDR3 bases are TGCAGTGCTAGCCGACAGGGGGGGACCTACGAGCAGTACTTC.

The J gene is TRBJ2-7, the V gene TRBV11-2; D may be TRBD2 (6 bases). V was pared by 0 bases and J by 6 bases, with 12 bases between. Per the germline V gene, CDR1 is SGHAT and CDR2 is FQNNGV. This CDR3 has 14 amino acids. The CDR3 coding sequence is TGTGCCAGCAGCTTAGATCTGGGAGCGGGCGAGCAGTACTTC. As protein: CASSLDLGAGEQYF.

This clonotype was picked up many times. The chain is built from TRBV6-5 and TRBJ1-6, with a weak D call TRBD1 (6 bases). From germline, CDR1 is MNHEY and CDR2 SVGAGI. Trimming took off 2 bases at V and 0 bases at J, with 14 bases between the two ends. The CDR3 is 18 amino acids. In nucleotides, the CDR3 is TGTGCCAGCAGTTACGGGGAGGGGGTGAGCTCCTATAATTCACCCCTCCACTTT. This sequence encodes CASSYGEGVSSYNSPLHF.